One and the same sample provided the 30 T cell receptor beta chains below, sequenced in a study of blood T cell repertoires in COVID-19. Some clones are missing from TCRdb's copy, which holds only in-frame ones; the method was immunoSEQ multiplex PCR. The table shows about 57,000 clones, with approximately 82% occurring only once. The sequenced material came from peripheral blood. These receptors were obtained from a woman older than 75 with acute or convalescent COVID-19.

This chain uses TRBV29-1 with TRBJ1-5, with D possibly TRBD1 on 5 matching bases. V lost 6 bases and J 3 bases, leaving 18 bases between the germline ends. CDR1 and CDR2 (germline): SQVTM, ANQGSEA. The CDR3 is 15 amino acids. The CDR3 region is CSVAVGGDFNQPQHF. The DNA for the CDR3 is TGCAGCGTCGCTGTGGGGGGGGACTTCAATCAGCCCCAGCATTTT.

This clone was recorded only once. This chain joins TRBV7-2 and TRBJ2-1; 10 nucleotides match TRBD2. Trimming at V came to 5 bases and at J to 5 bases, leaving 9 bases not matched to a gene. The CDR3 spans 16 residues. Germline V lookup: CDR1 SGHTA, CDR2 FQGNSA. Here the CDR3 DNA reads TGTGCCAGCAGCGCCCGCCCAGCGGGAGGGGACAATGAGCAGTTCTTC. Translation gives CASSARPAGGDNEQFF.

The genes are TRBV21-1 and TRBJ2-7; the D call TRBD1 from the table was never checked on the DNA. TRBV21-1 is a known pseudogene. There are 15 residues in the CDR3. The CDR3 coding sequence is TGTGCCAGCAGCAAAGAGGGAACAGGGCTCCACGAGCAGTACTTC. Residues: CASSKEGTGLHEQYF.

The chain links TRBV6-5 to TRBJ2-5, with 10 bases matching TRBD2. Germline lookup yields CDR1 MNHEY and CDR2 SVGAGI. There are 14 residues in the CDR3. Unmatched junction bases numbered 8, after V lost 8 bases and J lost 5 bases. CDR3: CASGPGLAVETQYF. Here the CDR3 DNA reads TGTGCCAGCGGACCCGGACTAGCGGTGGAGACCCAGTACTTC.

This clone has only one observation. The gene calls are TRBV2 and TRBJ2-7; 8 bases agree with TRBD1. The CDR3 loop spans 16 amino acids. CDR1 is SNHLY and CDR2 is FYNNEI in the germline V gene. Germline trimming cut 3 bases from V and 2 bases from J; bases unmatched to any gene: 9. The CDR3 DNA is TGTGCCAGCAGTGACCCGGACAGGGAAAGAGCCTACGAGCAGTACTTC. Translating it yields CASSDPDRERAYEQYF.

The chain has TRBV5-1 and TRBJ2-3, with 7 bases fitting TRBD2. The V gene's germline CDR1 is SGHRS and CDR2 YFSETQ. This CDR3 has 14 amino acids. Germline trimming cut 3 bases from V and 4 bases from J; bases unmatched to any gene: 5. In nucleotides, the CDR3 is TGCGCCAGCAGCTACCTAGCGGCGCCAGATACGCAGTATTTT. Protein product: CASSYLAAPDTQYF.

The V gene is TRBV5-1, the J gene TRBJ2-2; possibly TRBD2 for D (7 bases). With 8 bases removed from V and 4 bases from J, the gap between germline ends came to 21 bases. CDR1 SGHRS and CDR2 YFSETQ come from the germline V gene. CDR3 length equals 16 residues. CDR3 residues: CASTLVGGLGTGELFF. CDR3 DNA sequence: TGCGCCAGTACCCTCGTCGGGGGGCTCGGCACCGGGGAGCTGTTTTTT.

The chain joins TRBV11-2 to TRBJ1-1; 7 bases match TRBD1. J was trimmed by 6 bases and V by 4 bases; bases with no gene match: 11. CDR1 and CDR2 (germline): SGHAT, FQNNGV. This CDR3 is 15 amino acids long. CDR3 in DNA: TGTGCCAGCAGCTCACGACAGGGAGGCTTCGCTGAAGCTTTCTTT. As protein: CASSSRQGGFAEAFF.

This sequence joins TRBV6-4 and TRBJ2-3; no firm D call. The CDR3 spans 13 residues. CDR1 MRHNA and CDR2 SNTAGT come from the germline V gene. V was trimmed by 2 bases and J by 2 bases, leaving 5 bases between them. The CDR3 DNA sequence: TGTGCCAGCAGTGACCAGGCCACAGATACGCAGTATTTT. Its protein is CASSDQATDTQYF.

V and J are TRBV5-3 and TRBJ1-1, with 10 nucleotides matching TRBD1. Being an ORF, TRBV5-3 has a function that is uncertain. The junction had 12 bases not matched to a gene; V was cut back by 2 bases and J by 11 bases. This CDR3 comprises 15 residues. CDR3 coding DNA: TGTGCCAGAAGCTTACGACAGGGGGCGCCCGGGGCGGCTTTCTTT. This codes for CARSLRQGAPGAAFF.

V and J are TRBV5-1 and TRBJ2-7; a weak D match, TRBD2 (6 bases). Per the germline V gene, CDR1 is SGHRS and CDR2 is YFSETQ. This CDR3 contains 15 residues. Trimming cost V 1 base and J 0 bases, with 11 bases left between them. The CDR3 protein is CASSLLSGPSYEQYF. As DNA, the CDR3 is TGCGCCAGCAGCTTGTTAAGCGGGCCCTCCTACGAGCAGTACTTC.

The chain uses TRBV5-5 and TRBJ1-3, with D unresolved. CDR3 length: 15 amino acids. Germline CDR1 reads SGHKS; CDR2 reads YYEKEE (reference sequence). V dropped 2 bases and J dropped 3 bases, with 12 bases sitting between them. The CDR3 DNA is TGTGCCAGCAGCTTAAGCTCAGGTTTTGGAAACACCATATATTTT. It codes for CASSLSSGFGNTIYF.

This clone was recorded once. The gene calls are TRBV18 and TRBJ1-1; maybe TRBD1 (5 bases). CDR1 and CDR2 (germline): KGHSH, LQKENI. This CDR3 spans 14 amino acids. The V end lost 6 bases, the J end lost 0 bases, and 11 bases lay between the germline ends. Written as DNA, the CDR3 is TGTGCCAGCTCGTTGGCGGGGGTGAACACTGAAGCTTTCTTT. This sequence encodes CASSLAGVNTEAFF.

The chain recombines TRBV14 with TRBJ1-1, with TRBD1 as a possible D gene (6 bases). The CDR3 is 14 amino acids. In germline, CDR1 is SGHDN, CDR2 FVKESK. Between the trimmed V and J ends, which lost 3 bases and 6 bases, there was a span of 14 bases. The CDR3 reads CASSHRGPGPEAFF. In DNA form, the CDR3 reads TGTGCCAGCAGCCACAGGGGCCCCGGGCCTGAAGCTTTCTTT. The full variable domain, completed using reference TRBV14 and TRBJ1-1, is EAGVTQFPSHSVIEKGQTVTLRCDPISGHDNLYWYRRVMGKEIKFLLHFVKESKQDESGMPNNRFLAERTGGTYSTLKVQPAELEDSGVYFCASSHRGPGPEAFFGQGTRLTVV.

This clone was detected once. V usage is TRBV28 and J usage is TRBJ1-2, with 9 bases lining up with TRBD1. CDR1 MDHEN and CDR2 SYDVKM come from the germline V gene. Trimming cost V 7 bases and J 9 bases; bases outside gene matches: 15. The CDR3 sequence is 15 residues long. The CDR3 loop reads CASTYTGGDKMRYTF. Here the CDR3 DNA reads TGTGCCAGCACCTACACAGGGGGCGATAAGATGCGCTACACCTTC.

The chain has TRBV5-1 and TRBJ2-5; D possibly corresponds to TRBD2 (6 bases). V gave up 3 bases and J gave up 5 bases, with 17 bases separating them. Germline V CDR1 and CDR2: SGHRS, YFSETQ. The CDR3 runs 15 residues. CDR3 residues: CASSWLTEGRETQYF. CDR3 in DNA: TGCGCCAGCAGCTGGCTTACGGAGGGGAGGGAGACCCAGTACTTC.

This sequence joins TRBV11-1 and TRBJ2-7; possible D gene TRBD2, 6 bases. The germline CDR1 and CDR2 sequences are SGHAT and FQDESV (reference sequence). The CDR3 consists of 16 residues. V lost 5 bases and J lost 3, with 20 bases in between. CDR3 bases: TGTGCCAGCAGCCCGGACCTTAGCGGAGGTCGCTACGAGCAGTACTTC. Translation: CASSPDLSGGRYEQYF. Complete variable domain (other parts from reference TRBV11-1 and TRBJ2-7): EAEVAQSPRYKITEKSQAVAFWCDPISGHATLYWYRQILGQGPELLVQFQDESVVDDSQLPKDRFSAERLKGVDSTLKIQPAELGDSAMYLCASSPDLSGGRYEQYFGPGTRLTVT.

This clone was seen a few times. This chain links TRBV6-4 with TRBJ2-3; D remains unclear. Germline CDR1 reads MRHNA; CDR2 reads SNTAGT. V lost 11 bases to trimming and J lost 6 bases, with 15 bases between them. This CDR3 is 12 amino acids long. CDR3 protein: CARNSVMDTQYF. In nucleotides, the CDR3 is TGTGCCCGAAATTCGGTTATGGATACGCAGTATTTT.

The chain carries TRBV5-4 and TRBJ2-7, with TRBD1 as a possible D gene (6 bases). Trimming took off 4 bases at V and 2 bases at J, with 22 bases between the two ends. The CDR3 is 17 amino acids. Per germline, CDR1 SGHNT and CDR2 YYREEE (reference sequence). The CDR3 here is CASSRTSTGSSAYEQYF. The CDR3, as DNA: TGTGCCAGCAGCCGAACTTCGACAGGATCGTCGGCCTACGAGCAGTACTTC.

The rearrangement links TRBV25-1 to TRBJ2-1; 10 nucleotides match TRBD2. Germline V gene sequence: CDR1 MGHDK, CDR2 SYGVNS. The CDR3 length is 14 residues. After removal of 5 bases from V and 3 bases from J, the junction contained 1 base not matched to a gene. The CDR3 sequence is CASSSGGGYNEQFF. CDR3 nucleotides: TGTGCCAGCAGTAGCGGGGGGGGCTACAATGAGCAGTTCTTC.

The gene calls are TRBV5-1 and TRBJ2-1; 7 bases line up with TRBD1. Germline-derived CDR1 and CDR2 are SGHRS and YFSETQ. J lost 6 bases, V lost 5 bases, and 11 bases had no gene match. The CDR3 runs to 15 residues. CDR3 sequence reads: CASSEGATKGNEQFF. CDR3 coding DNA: TGCGCCAGCAGTGAGGGGGCAACCAAGGGCAATGAGCAGTTCTTC.

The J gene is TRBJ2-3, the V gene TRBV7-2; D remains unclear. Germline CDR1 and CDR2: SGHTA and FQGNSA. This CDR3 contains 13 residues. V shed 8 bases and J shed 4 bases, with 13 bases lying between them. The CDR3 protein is CASGIVRADTQYF. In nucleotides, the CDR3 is TGTGCCAGCGGCATCGTACGGGCAGATACGCAGTATTTT.

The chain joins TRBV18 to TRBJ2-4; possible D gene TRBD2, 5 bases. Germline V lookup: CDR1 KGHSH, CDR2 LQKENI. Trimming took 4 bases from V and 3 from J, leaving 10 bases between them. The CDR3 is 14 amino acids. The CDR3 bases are TGTGCCAGCTCACTCACTAGTGACAAAAACATTCAGTACTTC. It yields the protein CASSLTSDKNIQYF.

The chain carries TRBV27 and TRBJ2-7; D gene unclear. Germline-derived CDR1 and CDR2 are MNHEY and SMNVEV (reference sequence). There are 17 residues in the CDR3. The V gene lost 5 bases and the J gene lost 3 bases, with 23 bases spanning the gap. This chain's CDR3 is CASSPAGDFARLYEQYF. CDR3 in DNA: TGTGCCAGCAGTCCTGCTGGAGACTTCGCAAGACTCTACGAGCAGTACTTC.

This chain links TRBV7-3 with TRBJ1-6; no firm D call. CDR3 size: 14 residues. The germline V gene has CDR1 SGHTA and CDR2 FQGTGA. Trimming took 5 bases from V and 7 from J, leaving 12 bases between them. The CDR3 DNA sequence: TGTGCCAGCAGCAATGGGCTGAGCAATTCACCCCTCCACTTT. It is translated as CASSNGLSNSPLHF.

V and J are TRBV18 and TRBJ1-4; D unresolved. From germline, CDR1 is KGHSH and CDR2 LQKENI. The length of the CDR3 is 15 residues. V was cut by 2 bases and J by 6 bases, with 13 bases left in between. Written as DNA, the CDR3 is TGTGCCAGCTCACCATCTCGGGGAATGGATGAAAAACTGTTTTTT. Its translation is CASSPSRGMDEKLFF.

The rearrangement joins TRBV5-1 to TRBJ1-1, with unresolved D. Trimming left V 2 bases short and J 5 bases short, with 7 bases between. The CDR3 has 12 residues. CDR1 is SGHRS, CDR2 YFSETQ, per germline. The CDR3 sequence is CASSFSGTEAFF. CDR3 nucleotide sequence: TGCGCCAGCAGCTTCTCAGGTACTGAAGCTTTCTTT. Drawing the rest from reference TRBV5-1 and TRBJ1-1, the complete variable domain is KAGVTQTPRYLIKTRGQQVTLSCSPISGHRSVSWYQQTPGQGLQFLFEYFSETQRNKGNFPGRFSGRQFSNSRSEMNVSTLELGDSALYLCASSFSGTEAFFGQGTRLTVV.

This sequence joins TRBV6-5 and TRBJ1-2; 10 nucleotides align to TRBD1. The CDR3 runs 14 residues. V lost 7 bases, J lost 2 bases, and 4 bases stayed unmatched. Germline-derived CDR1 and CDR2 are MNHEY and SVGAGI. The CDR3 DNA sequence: TGTGCCAGCAAACCGGGACAGGGGAACTATGGCTACACCTTC. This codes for CASKPGQGNYGYTF.

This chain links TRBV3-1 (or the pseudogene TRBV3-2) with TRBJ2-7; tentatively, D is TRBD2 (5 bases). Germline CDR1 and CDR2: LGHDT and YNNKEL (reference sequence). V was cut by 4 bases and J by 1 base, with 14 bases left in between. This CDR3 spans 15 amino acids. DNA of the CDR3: TGTGCCAGCAGCCCCCTAGGAGGTATTTCCTACGAGCAGTACTTC. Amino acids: CASSPLGGISYEQYF.

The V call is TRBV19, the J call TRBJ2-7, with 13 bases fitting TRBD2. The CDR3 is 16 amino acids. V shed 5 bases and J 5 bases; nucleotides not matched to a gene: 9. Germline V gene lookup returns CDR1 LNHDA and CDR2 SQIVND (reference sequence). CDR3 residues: CASSLRTSGGIHEQYF. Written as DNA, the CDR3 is TGTGCCAGTAGTCTTAGGACTAGCGGGGGAATCCACGAGCAGTACTTC.